Listed below are T cell receptor beta chains from one sample, sequenced in a study of cytotoxic CD8 clonotypes in ibrutinib-treated CLL. Generated by immunoSEQ multiplex PCR, the TCRdb table keeps only in-frame clones and is missing some. The table records 150,000 to 200,000 clones, 81% of them present only once. The material sequenced was PBMCs, taken after 12 months of ibrutinib treatment. The receptors were sampled from a human donor with chronic lymphocytic leukemia. Each CDR3 is given with its conserved first and last residue. D genes are given only for firm matches. Where a row states a size, it is once, few, many or the class of an expanded clone; other rows omit it.

j_call: TRBJ2-2; cdr3_length: 13; d_call: -; v_call: TRBV7-9; clone_size: -; cdr3_aa: CASSLGGTGELFF; cdr3_nt: TGTGCCAGCAGCTTAGGAGGGACCGGGGAGCTGTTTTTT
j_call: TRBJ2-7; cdr3_length: 17; d_call: TRBD2; v_call: TRBV5-4; clone_size: -; cdr3_aa: CASSLDGAGGLSYEQYF; cdr3_nt: TGTGCCAGCAGCTTGGACGGGGCGGGGGGCCTCTCCTACGAGCAGTACTTC
j_call: TRBJ2-7; cdr3_length: 14; d_call: -; v_call: TRBV7-2; clone_size: -; cdr3_aa: CASSFGGLIGEQYF; cdr3_nt: TGTGCCAGCAGCTTCGGGGGGCTTATTGGCGAGCAGTACTTC
j_call: TRBJ1-2; cdr3_length: 11; d_call: -; v_call: TRBV2; clone_size: -; cdr3_aa: CASGNLMGYTF; cdr3_nt: TGTGCCAGCGGAAACCTTATGGGCTACACCTTC
j_call: TRBJ2-5; cdr3_length: 14; d_call: -; v_call: TRBV7-9; clone_size: -; cdr3_aa: CASSFTGDQETQYF; cdr3_nt: TGTGCCAGCAGCTTTACCGGGGATCAGGAGACCCAGTACTTC
j_call: TRBJ2-7; cdr3_length: 15; d_call: -; v_call: TRBV21-1; clone_size: -; cdr3_aa: CASSNLRRGEYEQYF; cdr3_nt: TGTGCCAGCAGCAATTTGAGACGGGGGGAGTACGAGCAGTACTTC
j_call: TRBJ2-7; cdr3_length: 14; d_call: TRBD1; v_call: TRBV27; clone_size: -; cdr3_aa: CASSLVDRDHEQYF; cdr3_nt: TGTGCCAGCAGTTTAGTGGACAGGGACCACGAGCAGTACTTC
j_call: TRBJ2-3; cdr3_length: 13; d_call: -; v_call: TRBV2; clone_size: once; cdr3_aa: CASGRGYADTQYF; cdr3_nt: TGTGCCAGCGGGCGAGGGTACGCAGATACGCAGTATTTT
j_call: TRBJ1-1; cdr3_length: 13; d_call: -; v_call: TRBV5-1; clone_size: -; cdr3_aa: CASSLSPPDLAFF; cdr3_nt: TGCGCCAGCAGCTTGTCCCCGCCGGACCTCGCTTTCTTT
j_call: TRBJ2-7; cdr3_length: 15; d_call: TRBD2; v_call: TRBV7-2; clone_size: -; cdr3_aa: CASSSSGGGVYEQYF; cdr3_nt: TGTGCCAGCAGCTCCAGCGGCGGGGGGGTATACGAGCAGTACTTC
j_call: TRBJ2-1; cdr3_length: 18; d_call: TRBD2; v_call: TRBV10-1; clone_size: few; cdr3_aa: CASSFPGLAGGKKNEQFF; cdr3_nt: TGCGCCAGCAGTTTCCCGGGACTAGCGGGAGGGAAGAAGAATGAGCAGTTCTTC
j_call: TRBJ1-1; cdr3_length: 13; d_call: -; v_call: TRBV5-1; clone_size: -; cdr3_aa: CASSRQVITEAFF; cdr3_nt: TGCGCCAGCAGCCGACAGGTCATCACTGAAGCTTTCTTT
j_call: TRBJ2-3; cdr3_length: 15; d_call: -; v_call: TRBV6-1; clone_size: -; cdr3_aa: CASTLMSGQGDTQYF; cdr3_nt: TGTGCCAGCACGCTTATGTCCGGGCAGGGAGATACGCAGTATTTT
j_call: TRBJ2-5; cdr3_length: 12; d_call: -; v_call: TRBV5-1; clone_size: -; cdr3_aa: CASSFSQETQYF; cdr3_nt: TGCGCCAGCAGCTTTAGCCAAGAGACCCAGTACTTC
j_call: TRBJ1-2; cdr3_length: 15; d_call: -; v_call: TRBV28; clone_size: few; cdr3_aa: CASVQTGGSNYGYTF; cdr3_nt: TGTGCCAGCGTCCAAACCGGGGGTTCGAACTATGGCTACACCTTC
j_call: TRBJ1-2; cdr3_length: 16; d_call: -; v_call: TRBV10-3; clone_size: -; cdr3_aa: CAISESTTPANYGYTF; cdr3_nt: TGTGCCATCAGTGAGTCAACGACACCAGCTAACTATGGCTACACCTTC
j_call: TRBJ2-7; cdr3_length: 14; d_call: -; v_call: TRBV2; clone_size: -; cdr3_aa: CASRGNPVPYEQYF; cdr3_nt: TGTGCCAGCAGAGGGAATCCAGTACCCTACGAGCAGTACTTC
j_call: TRBJ2-3; cdr3_length: 16; d_call: -; v_call: TRBV4-1; clone_size: once; cdr3_aa: CASSHGKIGGTDTQYF; cdr3_nt: TGCGCCAGCAGCCATGGTAAAATTGGGGGCACAGATACGCAGTATTTT
j_call: TRBJ1-2; cdr3_length: 15; d_call: TRBD1; v_call: TRBV4-3; clone_size: few; cdr3_aa: CASSQGTGGTYGYTF; cdr3_nt: TGCGCCAGCAGCCAAGGGACAGGGGGGACGTATGGCTACACCTTC
j_call: TRBJ1-3; cdr3_length: 13; d_call: -; v_call: TRBV29-1; clone_size: -; cdr3_aa: CSVEEYSGNTIYF; cdr3_nt: TGCAGCGTTGAGGAGTACTCTGGAAACACCATATATTTT
j_call: TRBJ2-1; cdr3_length: 14; d_call: TRBD2; v_call: TRBV11-1; clone_size: -; cdr3_aa: CASSSLAGGHEQFF; cdr3_nt: TGTGCCAGCAGCTCTCTAGCGGGGGGTCATGAGCAGTTCTTC
j_call: TRBJ1-3; cdr3_length: 15; d_call: -; v_call: TRBV28; clone_size: -; cdr3_aa: CASSQFPGAGNTIYF; cdr3_nt: TGTGCCAGCAGCCAGTTCCCCGGGGCTGGAAACACCATATATTTT
j_call: TRBJ2-1; cdr3_length: 14; d_call: TRBD2; v_call: TRBV28; clone_size: -; cdr3_aa: CASRKGLAGAEQFF; cdr3_nt: TGTGCCAGCAGAAAGGGACTAGCGGGAGCTGAGCAGTTCTTC
j_call: TRBJ2-1; cdr3_length: 13; d_call: -; v_call: TRBV5-4; clone_size: -; cdr3_aa: CASRRGGGDEQFF; cdr3_nt: TGTGCCAGCAGGAGGGGAGGGGGCGATGAGCAGTTCTTC
j_call: TRBJ2-7; cdr3_length: 15; d_call: TRBD1; v_call: TRBV7-9; clone_size: -; cdr3_aa: CASSPLPQGSYEQYF; cdr3_nt: TGTGCCAGCAGCCCCCTACCACAGGGGAGTTACGAGCAGTACTTC
j_call: TRBJ2-3; cdr3_length: 15; d_call: TRBD2; v_call: TRBV10-2; clone_size: -; cdr3_aa: CASSVTSGGGDTQYF; cdr3_nt: TGCGCCAGCAGTGTAACTAGCGGGGGGGGAGATACGCAGTATTTT
j_call: TRBJ1-1; cdr3_length: 14; d_call: -; v_call: TRBV7-9; clone_size: -; cdr3_aa: CASSSGAASTEAFF; cdr3_nt: TGTGCCAGCAGCTCCGGTGCGGCATCCACTGAAGCTTTCTTT
j_call: TRBJ2-1; cdr3_length: 14; d_call: -; v_call: TRBV6-4; clone_size: few; cdr3_aa: CASSVGGAYNEQFF; cdr3_nt: TGTGCCAGCAGTGTCGGGGGCGCCTACAATGAGCAGTTCTTC
j_call: TRBJ1-1; cdr3_length: 11; d_call: TRBD1; v_call: TRBV20-1; clone_size: -; cdr3_aa: CSAIMDREAFF; cdr3_nt: TGCAGTGCTATCATGGACAGGGAAGCTTTCTTT
j_call: TRBJ2-1; cdr3_length: 12; d_call: -; v_call: TRBV5-8; clone_size: -; cdr3_aa: CASSSQDGPQFF; cdr3_nt: TGTGCCAGCAGCTCCCAAGACGGGCCACAGTTCTTC
j_call: TRBJ2-7; cdr3_length: 13; d_call: -; v_call: TRBV6-5; clone_size: -; cdr3_aa: CASSTQTGYEQYF; cdr3_nt: TGTGCCAGCAGTACGCAAACTGGCTACGAGCAGTACTTC
j_call: TRBJ1-1; cdr3_length: 14; d_call: -; v_call: TRBV5-1; clone_size: -; cdr3_aa: CASSLSPGNTEAFF; cdr3_nt: TGCGCCAGCAGCTTGTCCCCAGGGAACACTGAAGCTTTCTTT
j_call: TRBJ1-1; cdr3_length: 13; d_call: -; v_call: TRBV6-5; clone_size: -; cdr3_aa: CASSELWGTEAFF; cdr3_nt: TGTGCCAGCAGTGAACTGTGGGGCACTGAAGCTTTCTTT
j_call: TRBJ2-4; cdr3_length: 14; d_call: -; v_call: TRBV19; clone_size: -; cdr3_aa: CASSSYGGKNIQYF; cdr3_nt: TGTGCCAGTAGTAGTTATGGGGGAAAAAACATTCAGTACTTC
j_call: TRBJ1-6; cdr3_length: 14; d_call: TRBD1; v_call: TRBV7-9; clone_size: -; cdr3_aa: CASSLAGDSSPLHF; cdr3_nt: TGTGCCAGCAGCTTAGCTGGGGACAGTTCACCCCTCCACTTT
j_call: TRBJ1-3; cdr3_length: 15; d_call: -; v_call: TRBV11-1; clone_size: -; cdr3_aa: CASSPGRSTGNTIYF; cdr3_nt: TGTGCCAGCAGTCCGGGACGGTCGACTGGAAACACCATATATTTT
j_call: TRBJ2-7; cdr3_length: 13; d_call: -; v_call: TRBV7-2; clone_size: -; cdr3_aa: CASSLMKGIEQYF; cdr3_nt: TGTGCCAGCAGCTTAATGAAAGGGATCGAGCAGTACTTC
j_call: TRBJ1-2; cdr3_length: 15; d_call: -; v_call: TRBV28; clone_size: -; cdr3_aa: CASRSILQGFYGYTF; cdr3_nt: TGTGCCAGCAGATCCATCTTACAGGGTTTCTATGGCTACACCTTC
j_call: TRBJ2-3; cdr3_length: 12; d_call: -; v_call: TRBV5-4; clone_size: -; cdr3_aa: CASNEVGGAQYF; cdr3_nt: TGTGCCAGCAATGAGGTTGGCGGGGCGCAGTATTTT
j_call: TRBJ2-7; cdr3_length: 13; d_call: TRBD1; v_call: TRBV9; clone_size: -; cdr3_aa: CASSATGTYEQYF; cdr3_nt: TGTGCCAGCAGCGCGACAGGGACCTACGAGCAGTACTTC
j_call: TRBJ2-7; cdr3_length: 14; d_call: TRBD1; v_call: TRBV7-8; clone_size: -; cdr3_aa: CASSLERTGATQYF; cdr3_nt: TGTGCCAGCAGCTTAGAGCGGACAGGGGCCACCCAGTACTTC
j_call: TRBJ2-7; cdr3_length: 15; d_call: -; v_call: TRBV4-2; clone_size: -; cdr3_aa: CASSREEGSGYEQYF; cdr3_nt: TGTGCCAGCAGCCGGGAGGAGGGTAGCGGATACGAGCAGTACTTC
j_call: TRBJ2-7; cdr3_length: 14; d_call: TRBD2; v_call: TRBV19; clone_size: -; cdr3_aa: CASSIAGGSYEQYF; cdr3_nt: TGTGCCAGTAGCATAGCGGGAGGCTCCTACGAGCAGTACTTC
j_call: TRBJ2-1; cdr3_length: 15; d_call: TRBD2; v_call: TRBV5-1; clone_size: -; cdr3_aa: CASSNSGGAENEQFF; cdr3_nt: TGCGCCAGCAGCAATAGCGGGGGGGCTGAAAATGAGCAGTTCTTC
j_call: TRBJ1-5; cdr3_length: 14; d_call: -; v_call: TRBV6-1; clone_size: -; cdr3_aa: CASSVRGVSQPQHF; cdr3_nt: TGTGCCAGCAGTGTGAGGGGGGTTAGTCAGCCCCAGCATTTT
j_call: TRBJ2-3; cdr3_length: 15; d_call: TRBD1; v_call: TRBV30; clone_size: -; cdr3_aa: CAWSPGGRSTDTQYF; cdr3_nt: TGTGCCTGGAGTCCAGGGGGCCGGAGCACAGATACGCAGTATTTT
j_call: TRBJ1-2; cdr3_length: 13; d_call: -; v_call: TRBV28; clone_size: -; cdr3_aa: CASSLDSNYGYTF; cdr3_nt: TGTGCCAGCAGTTTAGACAGTAACTATGGCTACACCTTC
j_call: TRBJ1-2; cdr3_length: 15; d_call: TRBD1; v_call: TRBV9; clone_size: -; cdr3_aa: CASSVGGGTAYGYTF; cdr3_nt: TGTGCCAGCAGCGTAGGTGGGGGGACAGCCTATGGCTACACCTTC
j_call: TRBJ2-5; cdr3_length: 14; d_call: -; v_call: TRBV5-4; clone_size: few; cdr3_aa: CASTSAGAQETQYF; cdr3_nt: TGTGCCAGCACCTCGGCGGGGGCCCAAGAGACCCAGTACTTC
j_call: TRBJ2-7; cdr3_length: 14; d_call: -; v_call: TRBV6-5; clone_size: -; cdr3_aa: CASSYRDDSREQYF; cdr3_nt: TGTGCCAGCAGTTACCGTGACGACAGCCGAGAGCAGTACTTC
j_call: TRBJ1-6; cdr3_length: 15; d_call: TRBD1; v_call: TRBV2; clone_size: -; cdr3_aa: CASSETGGYNSPLHF; cdr3_nt: TGTGCCAGCAGTGAAACAGGGGGTTATAATTCACCCCTCCACTTT
j_call: TRBJ2-7; cdr3_length: 15; d_call: -; v_call: TRBV4-1; clone_size: -; cdr3_aa: CASSQDRRDSYEQYF; cdr3_nt: TGCGCCAGCAGCCAAGATAGAAGGGACTCCTACGAGCAGTACTTC
j_call: TRBJ1-5; cdr3_length: 16; d_call: TRBD1; v_call: TRBV7-2; clone_size: -; cdr3_aa: CASSLEGTGRGQPQHF; cdr3_nt: TGTGCCAGCAGCTTAGAGGGGACAGGGCGGGGTCAGCCCCAGCATTTT
j_call: TRBJ1-5; cdr3_length: 16; d_call: -; v_call: TRBV30; clone_size: -; cdr3_aa: CAWNGPDTGLRQPQHF; cdr3_nt: TGTGCCTGGAACGGCCCCGATACAGGCCTAAGGCAGCCCCAGCATTTT
j_call: TRBJ2-1; cdr3_length: 13; d_call: -; v_call: TRBV6-5; clone_size: -; cdr3_aa: CASSHRRYNEQFF; cdr3_nt: TGTGCCAGCAGCCACCGGCGTTACAATGAGCAGTTCTTC
j_call: TRBJ1-5; cdr3_length: 14; d_call: -; v_call: TRBV10-3; clone_size: few; cdr3_aa: CAIREGGGNQPQHF; cdr3_nt: TGTGCCATCAGGGAGGGGGGCGGCAATCAGCCCCAGCATTTT
j_call: TRBJ2-3; cdr3_length: 13; d_call: -; v_call: TRBV4-3; clone_size: -; cdr3_aa: CASSQDRPDTQYF; cdr3_nt: TGCGCCAGCAGCCAAGATAGGCCAGATACGCAGTATTTT